The next 22 T cell receptor beta chains were all read from a single sample in a study of tumor and adjacent non-tumor tissue in lung cancer. The template was RNA from unsorted bulk tissue. This non-tumor lung sample came from over 3 cm beyond the tumor edge. Three rounds of nested PCR, following a modified ARM-PCR protocol, produced the TCRbeta library. TCRdb re-analysed the multiplex PCR reads in MiXCR, keeping a single row per CDR3 protein. The table has some 95,000 distinct CDR3 sequences, less than 85% seen once. Sequencing used distant non-tumor lung tissue. These receptors originate from a man in his 60s with small cell lung cancer.

On this clonotype: The CDR3 ends on some other residue instead of the conserved phenylalanine or tryptophan, so this is likely a read error. This CDR3 reads CTSRSTGSYGYTS. CDR3 DNA: TGTACCAGCAGATCCACAGGGAGCTATGGCTACACCTCC. The chain is built from TRBV12-3 or TRBV12-4 and TRBJ1-2, with a possible D match to TRBD1 (6 bases). The CDR3 spans 13 residues.

The chain recombines TRBV4-1 with TRBJ2-2, with D possibly TRBD2 on 7 matching bases. This CDR3 is built from 16 residues. V dropped 7 bases and J dropped 5 bases, with 20 bases sitting between them. CDR1 and CDR2 from the germline V gene are MGHRA and YSYEKL. The CDR3 nucleotides are TGCGCCAGCATCAGCAGTGGGGGGGCCCATACCGGGGAGCTGTTTTTT. Translated: CASISSGGAHTGELFF.

As to this clonotype: One end of the junction does not line up with germline, which may come from a read error. The chain recombines TRBV4-2 with TRBJ2-5, with D possibly matching TRBD2 (6 bases). CDR1 LGHNA and CDR2 YNFKEQ come from the germline V gene. This CDR3 spans 15 amino acids. The chain's CDR3 is CARSHAGLAQEIQHF. Written as DNA, the CDR3 is TGTGCCAGGAGCCACGCGGGACTCGCTCAAGAGATCCAGCACTTC.

The chain joins TRBV12-3 or TRBV12-4 to TRBJ2-1, with 7 bases fitting TRBD1. After removal of 8 bases from V and 11 bases from J, the junction contained 18 bases not matched to a gene. This CDR3 region has 15 residues. The CDR3: CASGLGTAKQNKQFF. The CDR3 nucleotides read TGTGCCAGCGGCCTCGGGACAGCCAAACAAAATAAGCAGTTCTTC.

Of note for this clonotype: One end of the junction does not line up with germline, which may come from a read error. V is TRBV28 and J is TRBJ1-1, with 10 bases identical to TRBD1. The length of the CDR3 is 14 residues. Germline V gene sequence: CDR1 MDHEN, CDR2 SYDVKM. The CDR3 sequence: CVSSGPGQGTEAFF. In nucleotides, the CDR3 is TGTGTCAGCAGTGGGCCGGGACAGGGGACTGAAGCTTTCTTT.

The sample holds one count of this clonotype. Its ends do not fully match the called genes, so a read error is possible. The rearrangement joins TRBV11-2 to TRBJ1-6; 7 nucleotides agree with TRBD1. CDR3 length equals 15 residues. Germline CDR1 and CDR2: SGHAT and FQNNGV. The CDR3 is CASSRTGQVNSPIHF. CDR3 in DNA: TGTGCTAGCAGCCGGACTGGACAGGTTAATTCACCCATTCACTTT.

The V and J genes are TRBV6-5 and TRBJ2-7, with TRBD1 identical over 7 bases. Looked up from germline, CDR1 is MNHEY and CDR2 is SVGAGI. The CDR3 is 13 amino acids. The trim removed 2 bases at V and 12 bases at J, leaving 10 bases unmatched. DNA of the CDR3: TGTGCCAGCAGTTACACTAACCAGGGGGAAGTGTACGTC. It yields the protein CASSYTNQGEVYV.

This clonotype appeared a few times. The rearrangement links TRBV9 to TRBJ2-2, with no clear D. This CDR3 region has 13 residues. The germline gives CDR1 SGDLS, CDR2 YYNGEE. V shed 0 bases and J shed 6 bases, with 6 bases lying between them. The CDR3 here is CASSVAISGELFF. CDR3 nucleotides: TGTGCCAGCAGCGTAGCTATTTCCGGGGAGCTGTTTTTT.

The gene calls are TRBV11-2 and TRBJ1-1, with 8 bases aligning to TRBD1. Trimming cost V 3 bases and J 5 bases; bases outside gene matches: 14. The CDR3 length is 17 residues. Germline assignment: CDR1 SGHAT and CDR2 FQNNGV. The CDR3 region has the DNA TGTGCCAGCAGCTTTAGAGGGGTGGGGACAGGAAGAACTGAAGCTTTCTTT. This translates into CASSFRGVGTGRTEAFF. The complete variable domain, with remaining parts taken from reference TRBV11-2 and TRBJ1-1, reads EAGVAQSPRYKIIEKRQSVAFWCNPISGHATLYWYQQILGQGPKLLIQFQNNGVVDDSQLPKDRFSAERLKGVDSTLKIQPAKLEDSAVYLCASSFRGVGTGRTEAFFGQGTRLTVV.

In regard to this clonotype: At one end the junction does not follow the germline gene, possibly because of a read error. The V and J genes are TRBV6-2 or TRBV6-3 and TRBJ2-3, with 9 bases that match TRBD2. Germline CDR1 reads MNHEY; CDR2 reads SVGEGT. There are 17 residues in the CDR3. The chain's CDR3 is CTSSYSNRGRAEDTQYF. The CDR3 coding sequence is TGTACCAGCAGTTACTCGAACCGCGGGAGGGCCGAGGATACGCAATATTTT.

As for this clonotype: The germline gene is not matched at one end of the junction; a read error may be the cause. The CDR3 sequence: CASSFRGGGPLDFF. The CDR3 coding sequence is TGTGCCAGCAGTTTTAGAGGGGGTGGGCCGCTAGATTTCTTC. V gene TRBV28 combines with J gene TRBJ1-1; maybe TRBD1 (6 bases). Germline V CDR1 and CDR2: MDHEN, SYDVKM. This CDR3 spans 14 amino acids.

Remarks on this clonotype: The germline gene is not matched at one end of the junction; a read error may be the cause. The chain joins TRBV12-3 or TRBV12-4 to TRBJ1-5, with D unclear. This CDR3 is built from 13 residues. CDR3 residues: CACSLAGGQPQHF. CDR3 DNA: TGTGCCTGCAGTTTGGCAGGTGGCCAGCCTCAGCATTTT.

The gene calls are TRBV5-1 and TRBJ1-2; TRBD1 is a possible D gene (6 bases). The CDR3 is made up of 13 amino acids. Germline V lookup: CDR1 SGHRS, CDR2 YFSETQ. V was shortened by 1 base and J by 6 bases, with 10 bases between the two germline ends. The CDR3 nucleotides are TGCGCCAGCAGCTTGAGGGGGACGAATGGCTACACCTTC. This sequence encodes CASSLRGTNGYTF. The whole variable domain, remainder taken from reference TRBV5-1 and TRBJ1-2, is KAGVTQTPRYLIKTRGQQVTLSCSPISGHRSVSWYQQTPGQGLQFLFEYFSETQRNKGNFPGRFSGRQFSNSRSEMNVSTLELGDSALYLCASSLRGTNGYTFGSGTRLTVV.

This clonotype was counted a single time. It may be a read error: a sequence one base away is much more abundant. In this CDR3 the conserved last residue, phenylalanine or tryptophan, is missing, so a read error is likely. The chain recombines TRBV20-1 with TRBJ2-3; unclear D gene. Trimming took 5 bases from V and 2 from J, leaving 11 bases between them. Germline assignment: CDR1 DFQATT and CDR2 SNEGSKA (reference sequence). This CDR3 comprises 13 residues. The CDR3 is CSAGVRYTDTQYS. DNA for the CDR3: TGCAGTGCTGGAGTGCGGTACACAGATACGCAGTATTCT.

On this clonotype itself: An end of the junction does not agree with germline; a read error may underlie this. The chain has TRBV29-1 and TRBJ2-2, with TRBD2 identical over 9 bases. The CDR3 covers 15 residues. The germline CDR1 and CDR2 sequences are SQVTM and ANQGSEA. This chain's CDR3 is CRVDLAGGWAGELSF. The CDR3 coding sequence is TGCAGGGTTGATCTGGCGGGAGGGTGGGCCGGGGAGCTGTCTTTT.

The chain carries TRBV19 and TRBJ2-3; D is undetermined. The V end was cut by 6 bases, the J end by 2 bases, with 15 bases between. The germline V gene has CDR1 LNHDA and CDR2 SQIVND (reference sequence). The CDR3 consists of 15 residues. The CDR3 spells CASSLDWASTDTQYF. CDR3 DNA: TGTGCCAGTAGCCTAGACTGGGCCTCCACAGATACGCAGTATTTT.

To note about this clonotype: The conserved phenylalanine or tryptophan normally closing the CDR3 is absent here, so this likely arose from a read error. The rearrangement joins TRBV4-1 to TRBJ2-7; unclear D gene. This CDR3 comprises 13 residues. V was cut by 9 bases and J by 3 bases, with 15 bases left in between. CDR1 and CDR2 (germline): MGHRA, YSYEKL. CDR3 bases: TGCGCCAGAAGTTTCAACAGACTCTACGAGCAGTACTTA. This codes for CARSFNRLYEQYL.

CDR3 coding DNA: TGTGCCTGGAGTGACCCGGGCGGTTACAGTGATGCTTTCTTT. This gives the protein CAWSDPGGYSDAFF. This rearrangement joins TRBV30 to TRBJ1-1; no definite D call. The CDR3 covers 14 residues. Trimming left V 1 base short and J 11 bases short, with 20 bases between. Germline assignment: CDR1 GTSNPN and CDR2 SVGIG (reference sequence).

This clonotype was observed once. An end of the junction does not agree with germline; a read error may underlie this. The chain links TRBV13 to TRBJ2-1; 7 nucleotides agree with TRBD1. The CDR3 consists of 15 residues. The V gene's germline CDR1 is PRHDT and CDR2 FYEKMQ (reference sequence). The CDR3 is CASSYSRGGDGEQFF. The DNA of the CDR3 is TGTGCCAGCAGCTATAGTCGAGGGGGCGATGGTGAGCAATTCTTC. The variable domain in full, completed from reference TRBV13 and TRBJ2-1, reads AAGVIQSPRHLIKEKRETATLKCYPIPRHDTVYWYQQGPGQDPQFLISFYEKMQSDKGSIPDRFSAQQFSDYHSELNMSSLELGDSALYFCASSYSRGGDGEQFFGPGTRLTVL.

Comment on this clonotype: In this CDR3 the conserved last residue, phenylalanine or tryptophan, is missing, so a read error is likely. The limits of the CDR3 on the DNA are not certain, so only TCRdb's listed CDR3 is given. The V call is TRBV10-3, the J call TRBJ2-5; the table assigns TRBD2, which was not confirmed against the DNA. The germline V gene encodes CDR1 ENHRY and CDR2 SYGVKD. The CDR3 spans 13 residues, counting both ends. The CDR3 protein is CAISIAGEETQYY.

With respect to this clonotype: Its ends do not fully match the called genes, so a read error is possible. The chain recombines TRBV11-2 with TRBJ2-1; 8 positions match TRBD2. Germline CDR1 is SGHAT and CDR2 is FQNNGV. The CDR3 has 18 residues. CDR3 coding DNA: TGTGCCAGCAGCTCCGAAACGAGGGCCAGCGGGAGTGGTATTGAGCAGTTCTTT. This sequence encodes CASSSETRASGSGIEQFF.

The chain joins TRBV10-3 to TRBJ2-5; D ambiguous. Germline V gene data show CDR1 as ENHRY and CDR2 as SYGVKD. V shed 6 bases and J shed 5 bases, with 10 bases lying between them. This CDR3 has 12 residues. CDR3 protein: CAIRDGRETQYF. CDR3 nucleotide sequence: TGTGCCATCAGGGACGGCCGGGAGACCCAGTACTTC.